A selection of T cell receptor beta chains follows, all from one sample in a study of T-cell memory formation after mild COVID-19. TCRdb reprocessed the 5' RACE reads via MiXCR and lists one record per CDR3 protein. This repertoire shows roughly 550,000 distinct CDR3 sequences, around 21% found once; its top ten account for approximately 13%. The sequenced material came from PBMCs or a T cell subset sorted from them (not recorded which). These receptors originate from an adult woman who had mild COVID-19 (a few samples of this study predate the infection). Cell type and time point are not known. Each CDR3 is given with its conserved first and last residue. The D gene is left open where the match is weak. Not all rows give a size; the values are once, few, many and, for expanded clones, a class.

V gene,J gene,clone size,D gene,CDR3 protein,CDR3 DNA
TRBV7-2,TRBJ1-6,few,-,CASSPPPYGAPPLHF,TGTGCCAGCAGCCCACCTCCGTACGGGGCCCCCCCCCTCCACTTT
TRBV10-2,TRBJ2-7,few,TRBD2,CASATSGEGYEQYF,TGCGCCAGTGCGACTAGCGGGGAGGGCTACGAGCAGTACTTC
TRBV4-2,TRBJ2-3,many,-,CASSQSPAGLVADTQYF,TGTGCCAGCAGCCAATCCCCCGCGGGGTTGGTAGCAGATACGCAGTATTTT
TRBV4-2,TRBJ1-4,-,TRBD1,CASSPRPGQGEKLFF,TGTGCCAGCAGCCCTAGACCGGGACAGGGCGAAAAACTGTTTTTT
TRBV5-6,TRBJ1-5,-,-,CASSPVNGQPQHF,TGTGCCAGCAGCCCGGTCAATGGTCAGCCCCAGCATTTT
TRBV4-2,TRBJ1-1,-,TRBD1,CASSVPGQGSEAFF,TGTGCCAGCAGCGTACCGGGACAGGGCTCTGAAGCTTTCTTT
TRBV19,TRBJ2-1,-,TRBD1,CASSPGQWSSYNEQFF,TGTGCCAGTAGTCCGGGACAGTGGAGCTCCTACAATGAGCAGTTCTTC
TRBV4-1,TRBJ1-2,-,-,CASSQEKTGNYGYTF,TGCGCCAGCAGCCAAGAGAAGACAGGCAACTATGGCTACACCTTC
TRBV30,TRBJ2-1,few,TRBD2,CAWTLGSGGPYNEQFF,TGTGCCTGGACCCTAGGTAGCGGGGGCCCCTACAATGAGCAGTTCTTC
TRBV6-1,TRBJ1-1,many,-,CASSEGGLNTEAFF,TGTGCCAGCAGTGAAGGTGGGCTGAACACTGAAGCTTTCTTT
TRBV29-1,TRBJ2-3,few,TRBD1,CSVEDRTGHASTDTQYF,TGCAGCGTTGAAGATCGGACAGGACACGCGAGCACAGATACGCAGTATTTT
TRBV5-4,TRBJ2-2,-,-,CASSLAGQGLGELFF,TGTGCCAGCAGCTTGGCCGGGCAGGGGTTGGGGGAGCTGTTTTTT
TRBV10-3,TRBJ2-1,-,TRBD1,CAIRPGTASSYNEQFF,TGTGCCATCAGGCCCGGGACAGCTAGCTCCTACAATGAGCAGTTCTTC
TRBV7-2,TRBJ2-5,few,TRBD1,CASSPRDRVRETQYF,TGTGCCAGCAGCCCCAGGGACAGGGTAAGAGAGACCCAGTACTTC
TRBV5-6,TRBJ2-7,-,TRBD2,CASSEGTSRTYEQYF,TGTGCCAGCAGCGAAGGGACTAGCAGAACCTACGAGCAGTACTTC
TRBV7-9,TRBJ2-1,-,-,CALYRSGPYNEQFF,TGTGCCCTGTACAGGTCGGGCCCTTACAATGAGCAGTTCTTC
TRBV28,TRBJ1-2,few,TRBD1,CASSSGGQGPQGGYTF,TGTGCCAGCAGCTCTGGGGGACAGGGCCCTCAAGGAGGCTACACCTTC
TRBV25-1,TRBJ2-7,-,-,CASSDPRGYYEQYF,TGTGCCAGCAGTGACCCCAGGGGCTACTACGAGCAGTACTTC
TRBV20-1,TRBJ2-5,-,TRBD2,CSSRGGRETQYF,TGCAGTTCGCGGGGGGGCCGAGAGACCCAGTACTTC
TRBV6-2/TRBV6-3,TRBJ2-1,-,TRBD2,CASRLLAGVNEQFF,TGTGCCAGCAGACTACTAGCGGGAGTCAATGAGCAGTTCTTC
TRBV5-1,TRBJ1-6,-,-,CASSIRTDNSPLHF,TGCGCCAGCAGCATCCGGACAGACAATTCACCCCTCCACTTT
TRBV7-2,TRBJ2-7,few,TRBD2,CASSLAPSGRSAEQYF,TGTGCCAGCAGCTTAGCGCCTAGCGGGAGATCTGCCGAGCAGTACTTC
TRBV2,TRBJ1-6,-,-,CASSERRPSVNSPLHF,TGTGCCAGCAGTGAAAGAAGGCCCTCGGTTAATTCACCCCTCCACTTT
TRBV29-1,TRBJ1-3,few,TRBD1,CSVHGQGAGNTIYF,TGCAGCGTGCATGGACAGGGGGCTGGAAACACCATATATTTT
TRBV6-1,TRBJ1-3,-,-,CASSEHGRYLSGNTIYF,TGTGCCAGCAGTGAACACGGCAGGTACCTCTCTGGAAACACCATATATTTT
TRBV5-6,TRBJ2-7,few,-,CASSLWTSYEQYF,TGTGCCAGCAGCTTGTGGACGTCCTACGAGCAGTACTTC
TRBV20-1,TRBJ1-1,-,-,CSARALSLVVNTEAFF,TGCAGTGCTAGAGCGCTCAGCCTCGTGGTGAACACTGAAGCTTTCTTT
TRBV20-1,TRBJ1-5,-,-,CSAPEGAYSNQPQHF,TGCAGTGCTCCCGAAGGGGCTTATAGCAATCAGCCCCAGCATTTT
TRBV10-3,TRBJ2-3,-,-,CAIRGESLDTQYF,TGTGCCATCAGGGGGGAGTCCCTAGATACGCAGTATTTT
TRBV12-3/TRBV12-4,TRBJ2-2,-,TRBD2,CASRLAGFTTGELFF,TGTGCCAGCAGACTAGCGGGATTTACAACCGGGGAGCTGTTTTTT
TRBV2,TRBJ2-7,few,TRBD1,CASSAKWTGEATVYEQYF,TGTGCCAGCAGTGCCAAGTGGACAGGGGAGGCCACGGTCTACGAGCAGTACTTC
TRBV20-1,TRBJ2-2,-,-,CSAGPRGPGAGELFF,TGCAGTGCTGGCCCCAGGGGACCGGGGGCCGGGGAGCTGTTTTTT
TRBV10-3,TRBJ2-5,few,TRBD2,CAISGGTGETQYF,TGTGCCATCAGCGGGGGGACGGGAGAGACCCAGTACTTC
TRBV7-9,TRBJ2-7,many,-,CASSSGGTYEQYF,TGTGCCAGCAGTAGCGGCGGGACCTACGAGCAGTACTTC
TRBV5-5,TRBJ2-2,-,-,CASSFHGGTGELFF,TGTGCCAGCAGCTTTCACGGAGGGACCGGGGAGCTGTTTTTT
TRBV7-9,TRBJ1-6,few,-,CASSVSGNNSPLHF,TGTGCCAGCAGCGTGAGCGGGAATAATTCACCCCTCCACTTT
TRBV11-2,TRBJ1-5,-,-,CASSSGGWNQPQHF,TGTGCCAGCAGCTCCGGCGGCTGGAATCAGCCCCAGCATTTT
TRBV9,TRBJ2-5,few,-,CASSVTGSRLETQYF,TGTGCCAGCAGCGTAACAGGAAGTAGGCTAGAGACCCAGTACTTC
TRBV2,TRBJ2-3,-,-,CASTRQTSTDTQYF,TGTGCCAGCACCCGGCAGACTAGCACAGATACGCAGTATTTT